This TCR beta chain was captured by sequencing in a study of blood T cell repertoires in COVID-19. As for the study in general: The origin of the acute and convalescent COVID-19 samples was the United States, Italy and Spain.

The CDR3 covers 17 residues. The germline V and J ends were trimmed by 0 bases and 0 bases, with 11 bases remaining between them. The germline V gene has CDR1 ENHRY and CDR2 SYGVKD. The data were produced by immunoSEQ multiplex PCR, yet TCRdb's version contains in-frame clones alone and is incomplete. This table has 120,000 or so clones, approximately 90% appearing once. Sequencing was done on a sample of peripheral blood. This clonotype originated in a man aged 40-50 years with acute or convalescent COVID-19. The V gene is TRBV10-3, the J gene TRBJ2-2, with D perhaps TRBD2 (6 bases). DNA of the CDR3: TGTGCCATCAGTGAGTCGGAGGGCCTCGCGAACACCGGGGAGCTGTTTTTT. Its translation: CAISESEGLANTGELFF.